A single sample gave rise to the 23 T cell receptor beta chains below, sequenced in a study of T cell responses to AZD1222 COVID-19 vaccine (dated by TCRdb to the early 2020s). The time point label, as the study defines it: about 28 days (+/-7) after the second vaccine dose. The library was made by the immunoSEQ multiplex PCR assay. TCRdb re-hosts the immuneACCESS table, in-frame sequences only. Its copies lack some clones; in the studies checked, an unresolved V gene accounts for under half of them, and the cause for the rest is not known. The sample contains tens of thousands of clones, 85% to 90% of them found a single time. The ten most abundant clones make up about 9.3% of the sample. Source: peripheral blood, taken 28 days after the second AZD1222 dose. The receptors here all came from an adult who received the AZD1222 COVID-19 vaccine.

J is TRBJ1-4 and V is TRBV19; D is uncertain. Trimming stripped 5 bases from V and 5 bases from J, with 15 bases between. Germline V gene data show CDR1 as LNHDA and CDR2 as SQIVND (reference sequence). The CDR3 spans 15 residues. The CDR3 nucleotides are TGTGCCAGTAGTTCCCCGGGATCGCGGAATGAAAAACTGTTTTTT. It codes for CASSSPGSRNEKLFF.

The gene calls are TRBV7-9 and TRBJ2-2; TRBD1 is a possible D gene (7 bases). In germline, CDR1 is SEHNR, CDR2 FQNEAQ (reference sequence). The CDR3 consists of 15 residues. The V end lost 7 bases, the J end lost 4 bases, and 16 bases lay between the germline ends. The CDR3 region is CASTDTQGGTGELFF. CDR3 in DNA: TGTGCCAGCACCGACACCCAGGGGGGCACCGGGGAGCTGTTTTTT.

The CDR3 DNA reads as TGTGCCACCAGTGAGGGCAGGGGCCGGGAAGCTTTCTTT. It is translated as CATSEGRGREAFF. The chain couples TRBV24-1 to TRBJ1-1; D may be TRBD1 (6 bases). CDR3 length: 13 amino acids. CDR1 and CDR2 from the germline V gene are KGHDR and SFDVKD. Trimming stripped 4 bases from V and 8 bases from J, with 13 bases between.

The J gene is TRBJ1-2, the V gene TRBV20-1, with TRBD1 matching 9 bases. CDR1 and CDR2 (germline): DFQATT, SNEGSKA (reference sequence). The CDR3 loop spans 15 amino acids. The ends lost 3 bases at V and 6 bases at J; junction bases unmatched: 11. The CDR3 loop is CSASADRGVKDGYTF. CDR3 nucleotides: TGCAGTGCTAGTGCGGACAGGGGAGTCAAGGATGGCTACACCTTC.

The genes are TRBV19 and TRBJ2-2, with 8 positions matching TRBD1. Trimming cost V 7 bases and J 6 bases; bases outside gene matches: 7. CDR1 is LNHDA, CDR2 SQIVND, per germline (reference sequence). This CDR3 region has 14 residues. The CDR3 nucleotides are TGTGCCAGTACCGGACTCAGGGGGCCCGGGGAGCTGTTTTTT. Protein: CASTGLRGPGELFF.

V is TRBV12-3 or TRBV12-4 and J is TRBJ2-7; no clear D. CDR3 length equals 11 residues. Deletions cut 6 bases from V and 10 bases from J, with 13 bases between. In nucleotides, the CDR3 is TGTGCCAGCAGCGCCACCGCGGTACAGTACTTC. Its translation: CASSATAVQYF.

V and J are TRBV4-2 and TRBJ2-1; no clear D. There are 12 residues in the CDR3. Germline lookup yields CDR1 LGHNA and CDR2 YNFKEQ. Trimming stripped 4 bases from V and 10 bases from J, with 11 bases between. The CDR3 region has the DNA TGTGCCAGCAGCCTAGACGATCGGGAGCAGTTCTTC. Translated, it gives CASSLDDREQFF.

This clone has a single count. The chain couples TRBV5-1 to TRBJ1-3; no clear D gene. Trimming took off 0 bases at V and 0 bases at J, with 10 bases between the two ends. CDR3 size: 16 residues. CDR1 and CDR2 (germline): SGHRS, YFSETQ. This CDR3 reads CASSLEAGSSGNTIYF. CDR3 DNA: TGCGCCAGCAGCTTGGAGGCGGGGAGCTCTGGAAACACCATATATTTT.

In DNA, the CDR3 is TGTGCCATCGACAGGGGCTCCCCCTACGAGCAGTACTTC. It translates to CAIDRGSPYEQYF. The J gene is TRBJ2-7, the V gene TRBV6-5; 8 bases map to TRBD1. The CDR3 covers 13 residues. Germline V lookup: CDR1 MNHEY, CDR2 SVGAGI. J was trimmed by 2 bases and V by 10 bases; bases with no gene match: 7.

The rearrangement uses TRBV5-1 and TRBJ2-3; the D gene is possibly TRBD1 (6 bases). This CDR3 is built from 14 residues. The germline V and J ends were trimmed by 5 bases and 3 bases, with 13 bases remaining between them. CDR1 is SGHRS and CDR2 is YFSETQ in the germline V gene. This chain's CDR3 is CASRPGAGTDTQYF. The CDR3 nucleotides read TGCGCCAGCAGGCCAGGGGCTGGGACAGATACGCAGTATTTT. Full variable domain (missing parts from reference TRBV5-1 and TRBJ2-3): KAGVTQTPRYLIKTRGQQVTLSCSPISGHRSVSWYQQTPGQGLQFLFEYFSETQRNKGNFPGRFSGRQFSNSRSEMNVSTLELGDSALYLCASRPGAGTDTQYFGPGTRLTVL.

The chain combines TRBV11-2 with TRBJ2-1, with D possibly being TRBD2 (6 bases). The CDR3 runs 14 residues. CDR1 and CDR2 (germline): SGHAT, FQNNGV. Trimming left V 7 bases short and J 4 bases short, with 14 bases between. The CDR3, as DNA: TGTGCCAGCACAAAGGACGCGGGATACAATGAGCAGTTCTTC. Translation: CASTKDAGYNEQFF. Full variable domain (remainder filled in from reference TRBV11-2 and TRBJ2-1): EAGVAQSPRYKIIEKRQSVAFWCNPISGHATLYWYQQILGQGPKLLIQFQNNGVVDDSQLPKDRFSAERLKGVDSTLKIQPAKLEDSAVYLCASTKDAGYNEQFFGPGTRLTVL.

The V and J genes are TRBV20-1 and TRBJ1-4; D uncertain. Germline loops: CDR1 DFQATT, CDR2 SNEGSKA (reference sequence). This CDR3 has 9 residues. The germline V and J ends were trimmed by 6 bases and 6 bases, with 2 bases remaining between them. The CDR3 is CSAHEKLFF. The CDR3 region has the DNA TGCAGTGCGCATGAAAAACTGTTTTTT.

This rearrangement joins TRBV24-1 to TRBJ2-1, with TRBD1 as a possible D gene (5 bases). Germline CDR1 KGHDR, CDR2 SFDVKD. V shed 3 bases and J shed 9 bases, with 17 bases lying between them. The length of the CDR3 is 15 residues. The CDR3 sequence: CATSDRWGRSAEQFF. For the CDR3, the DNA is TGTGCCACCAGTGATAGGTGGGGCAGATCTGCTGAGCAGTTCTTC.

The V and J genes are TRBV18 and TRBJ1-4, with TRBD1 identical over 9 bases. The CDR3 covers 15 residues. The ends lost 7 bases at V and 4 bases at J; junction bases unmatched: 7. Germline CDR1 reads KGHSH; CDR2 reads LQKENI. The CDR3 region is CASCTGTGINEKLFF. The CDR3 DNA sequence: TGTGCCAGCTGCACCGGGACAGGGATTAATGAAAAACTGTTTTTT.

V usage is TRBV4-1 and J usage is TRBJ1-2, with a possible D match to TRBD1 (5 bases). CDR1 MGHRA and CDR2 YSYEKL come from the germline V gene. The CDR3 sequence is 13 residues long. V lost 1 base and J lost 4, with 7 bases in between. The CDR3 bases are TGCGCCAGCAGCCAAGGGGGGATCTATGGCTACACCTTC. Translating it yields CASSQGGIYGYTF.

The chain employs TRBV27 and TRBJ1-2, with D tentatively TRBD1 (5 bases). Germline V gene lookup returns CDR1 MNHEY and CDR2 SMNVEV (reference sequence). The CDR3 totals 13 residues. Trimming pared 6 bases from V and 2 bases from J, leaving 10 bases between. Here the CDR3 DNA reads TGTGCCAGCAGATCGGGGGGAAACTATGGCTACACCTTC. It translates to CASRSGGNYGYTF.

This chain connects TRBV27 to TRBJ1-1; a weak D match, TRBD1 (6 bases). Germline V CDR1 and CDR2: MNHEY, SMNVEV (reference sequence). The CDR3 contains 16 residues. Between the trimmed V and J ends, which lost 3 bases and 4 bases, there was a span of 18 bases. CDR3 sequence reads: CASSLVGGRKGTEAFF. DNA for the CDR3: TGTGCCAGCAGTTTGGTCGGGGGGCGAAAAGGCACTGAAGCTTTCTTT.

The chain has TRBV7-8 and TRBJ1-1; no definite D call. Trimming took 2 bases from V and 1 from J, leaving 11 bases between them. The CDR3 is 15 residues long. Germline assignment: CDR1 SGHVS and CDR2 FQNEAQ. DNA of the CDR3: TGTGCCAGCAGCTTATTCGAGCGTGAGAACACTGAAGCTTTCTTT. This translates into CASSLFERENTEAFF.

V is TRBV5-4 and J is TRBJ2-3, with 13 bases that match TRBD2. Germline CDR1 is SGHNT and CDR2 is YYREEE (reference sequence). V gave up 4 bases and J gave up 2 bases; unmatched junction bases: 10. The CDR3 loop spans 18 amino acids. The CDR3 region has the DNA TGTGCCAGCAGCCCCGGGACTAGCGGGGTAGGGTACACAGATACGCAGTATTTT. Its translation is CASSPGTSGVGYTDTQYF.

V is TRBV30 and J is TRBJ2-7; no clear D gene. Germline V gene sequence: CDR1 GTSNPN, CDR2 SVGIG (reference sequence). This CDR3 is 10 amino acids long. The ends were cut back, 2 bases at V and 10 bases at J, with 9 bases in the middle. The CDR3 here is CAWSRDTQYF. The CDR3 nucleotides are TGTGCCTGGAGTCGCGATACCCAGTACTTC.

V gene TRBV30 combines with J gene TRBJ1-2, with 8 bases fitting TRBD1. The CDR3 has 12 residues. Germline values: CDR1 GTSNPN, CDR2 SVGIG (reference sequence). Trimming removed 5 bases from V and 2 bases from J; junction bases left unmatched: 1. CDR3 in DNA: TGTGCCTGGGGACAGGGAAACTATGGCTACACCTTC. Translated, it gives CAWGQGNYGYTF. Using reference TRBV30 and TRBJ1-2 for the parts outside the CDR3, the full variable domain is SQTIHQWPATLVQPVGSPLSLECTVEGTSNPNLYWYRQAAGRGLQLLFYSVGIGQISSEVPQNLSASRPQDRQFILSSKKLLLSDSGFYLCAWGQGNYGYTFGSGTRLTVV.

The V and J genes are TRBV7-2 and TRBJ1-2; D gene uncertain. The V gene's germline CDR1 is SGHTA and CDR2 FQGNSA. Trimming cost V 5 bases and J 4 bases, with 11 bases left between them. The CDR3 sequence is 13 residues long. This CDR3 is CASSPPGSYGYTF. The CDR3 region has the DNA TGTGCCAGCAGCCCTCCCGGGAGCTATGGCTACACCTTC.

This chain's CDR3 is CATSRDFGTGDMWGTEAFF. For the CDR3, the DNA is TGTGCCACCAGCAGAGATTTTGGGACAGGGGATATGTGGGGCACTGAAGCTTTCTTT. The chain combines TRBV15 with TRBJ1-1; TRBD1 matches at 10 bases. Looked up from germline, CDR1 is LNHNV and CDR2 is YYDKDF (reference sequence). The CDR3 extends over 19 amino acids. Trimming removed 0 bases from V and 4 bases from J; junction bases left unmatched: 14.